The clone carrying this TCR beta chain was seen once. Its antigen is still unknown. The assay was immunoSEQ multiplex PCR, and TCRdb's table has in-frame clones only and misses some. The table has about 82,000 clones, 70% to 90% seen once; the top ten hold 7.3%. V lost 1 base to trimming and J lost 6 bases, with 5 bases between them. This CDR3 is 11 amino acids long. Germline V gene lookup returns CDR1 DFQATT and CDR2 SNEGSKA (reference sequence). The sample belongs to a study of identifying expanded T cells in peripheral blood. General observations from the study: Over approximately two and four weeks, about 16 and 19 clones changed, versus roughly 1.1 between replicates. Clone count variance between roughly 2-week samples rose with total template count.

Healthy donors had no documented immune events, such as infections, while sampled. The specimen was blood. This TCR was sampled from a person aged 18 to 75 in good health. The rearrangement links TRBV20-1 to TRBJ2-3; D remains ambiguous. Written as DNA, the CDR3 is TGCAGTGCTAGAGTTGGGGATACGCAGTATTTT. Protein: CSARVGDTQYF.